What follows are 28 T cell receptor beta chains derived from one specimen sequenced in a study of T cell repertoires in aging, cancer and after chemotherapy. A mixed TRB-A/B primer pool amplified rearranged TRB by multiplex touch-down PCR. A single record per CDR3 protein comes from TCRdb applying MiXCR to the multiplex PCR reads. The data contain some 20,000 distinct CDR3 sequences, around 40% of them singletons. The template was genomic DNA from peripheral blood, not RNA. Sequenced sample: blood. The receptors shown here come from a human donor with a solid tumor.

V and J are TRBV13 and TRBJ2-7; no firm D call. Between the trimmed V and J ends, which lost 8 bases and 7 bases, there was a span of 21 bases. Germline CDR1 is PRHDT and CDR2 is FYEKMQ (reference sequence). The CDR3 contains 14 residues. CDR3: CASRLGSRFWEQYF. CDR3 sequence (DNA): TGTGCCAGCCGACTGGGTTCCCGGTTCTGGGAGCAGTACTTC.

V gene TRBV18 combines with J gene TRBJ2-3; D not resolved. Germline V gene lookup returns CDR1 KGHSH and CDR2 LQKENI. This CDR3 has 11 amino acids. Trimming removed 2 bases at V and 8 bases at J, with 5 bases between. The CDR3 DNA is TGTGCCAGCTCACCAGACCGTACGCAGTATTTT. Residues: CASSPDRTQYF.

This clonotype turned up a few times. The chain recombines TRBV5-1 with TRBJ2-1; D might be TRBD1 (5 bases). Between the trimmed V and J ends, which lost 3 bases and 6 bases, there was a span of 13 bases. The CDR3 extends over 14 amino acids. Germline V gene data show CDR1 as SGHRS and CDR2 as YFSETQ. The CDR3 protein is CASSYVGQGNEQFF. The CDR3 coding sequence is TGCGCCAGCAGCTACGTGGGGCAGGGCAATGAGCAGTTCTTC.

This chain connects TRBV11-1 to TRBJ2-3, with 8 bases identical to TRBD2. Germline trimming cut 5 bases from V and 2 bases from J; bases unmatched to any gene: 9. This CDR3 spans 16 amino acids. From germline, CDR1 is SGHAT and CDR2 FQDESV (reference sequence). The CDR3 protein is CASSPRGSGATDTQYF. The CDR3 DNA sequence: TGTGCCAGCAGCCCCCGGGGTAGCGGGGCCACAGATACGCAGTATTTT.

The CDR3 loop reads CASSNPRRAGELFF. CDR3 nucleotide sequence: TGTGCCAGCAGCAACCCCAGGAGGGCCGGGGAGCTGTTTTTT. The chain has TRBV11-1 and TRBJ2-2; maybe TRBD2 (6 bases). The CDR3 is made up of 14 amino acids. Germline lookup yields CDR1 SGHAT and CDR2 FQDESV (reference sequence). Trimming pared 5 bases from V and 6 bases from J, leaving 13 bases between.

The rearrangement uses TRBV6-1 and TRBJ2-7, with 9 bases aligning to TRBD1. V was clipped by 3 bases and J by 5 bases; unmatched bases: 11. Germline CDR1 MNHNS, CDR2 SASEGT. The CDR3 consists of 16 residues. The CDR3 protein is CASSDAGTGKWNEQYF. As DNA, the CDR3 is TGTGCCAGCAGTGATGCCGGGACAGGGAAGTGGAACGAGCAGTACTTC.

This clonotype turned up a few times. The genes are TRBV6-1 and TRBJ1-2; no reliable D call. The CDR3 consists of 14 residues. V was pared by 1 base and J by 8 bases, with 14 bases between. The germline gives CDR1 MNHNS, CDR2 SASEGT. The CDR3 nucleotides are TGTGCCAGCAGTGAAGTCCGGGCGCCACAGGGCTACACCTTC. It codes for CASSEVRAPQGYTF.

This chain connects TRBV7-6 to TRBJ2-1; D is perhaps TRBD2 (6 bases). Germline V CDR1 and CDR2: SGHVS, FNYEAQ. V was clipped by 1 base and J by 2 bases, with 6 bases between them. This CDR3 is 14 amino acids long. The CDR3, as DNA: TGTGCCAGCAGCTTAGGCGGGACCTACAATGAGCAGTTCTTC. Translated, it gives CASSLGGTYNEQFF.

This clonotype was recorded a few times. CDR3 region: CASSLVWVYEQYF. In DNA, the CDR3 is TGTGCCAGCAGCTTGGTATGGGTCTACGAGCAGTACTTC. This chain connects TRBV5-8 to TRBJ2-7; D remains unclear. This CDR3 comprises 13 residues. The V and J ends lost 0 bases and 3 bases respectively, with 7 bases between them. Per germline, CDR1 SGHTS and CDR2 YDEGEE.

Only a few counts were recorded for this clonotype. The chain combines TRBV5-1 with TRBJ2-2, with D perhaps matching TRBD2 (5 bases). Germline V lookup: CDR1 SGHRS, CDR2 YFSETQ. Trimming removed 0 bases from V and 2 bases from J, with 8 bases in between. This CDR3 is 15 amino acids long. This CDR3 is CASSLAASNTGELFF. CDR3 coding DNA: TGCGCCAGCAGCTTGGCGGCTAGCAACACCGGGGAGCTGTTTTTT.

This chain joins TRBV20-1 and TRBJ1-2; 9 bases map to TRBD1. The CDR3 sequence is 14 residues long. V was clipped by 5 bases and J by 4 bases; unmatched bases: 8. The germline V gene has CDR1 DFQATT and CDR2 SNEGSKA (reference sequence). The chain's CDR3 is CSAPTGGDGYGYTF. CDR3 in DNA: TGCAGTGCTCCTACAGGGGGCGACGGCTATGGCTACACCTTC.

The chain carries TRBV7-9 and TRBJ2-7; a weak D match, TRBD2 (6 bases). Trimming cost V 5 bases and J 4 bases, with 18 bases left between them. CDR3 length: 15 amino acids. Germline V gene lookup returns CDR1 SEHNR and CDR2 FQNEAQ (reference sequence). The CDR3 DNA is TGTGCCAGCAGCCAGCCGACTAGTTCATCTTACGAGCAGTACTTC. It specifies CASSQPTSSSYEQYF.

This clonotype appeared a few times. V and J are TRBV6-4 and TRBJ2-1; TRBD2 matches 11 bases. There are 15 residues in the CDR3. Germline V lookup: CDR1 MRHNA, CDR2 SNTAGT. J gave up 7 bases and V 2 bases, and 4 bases lay outside the gene matches. For the CDR3, the DNA is TGTGCCAGCAGTGACACTAGCGGGAGTAGTAATGAGCAGTTCTTC. It specifies CASSDTSGSSNEQFF.

This clonotype was seen only a few times. The chain uses TRBV5-5 and TRBJ1-5; 8 nucleotides line up with TRBD1. Germline lookup yields CDR1 SGHKS and CDR2 YYEKEE (reference sequence). CDR3 size: 17 residues. With 1 base clipped from V and 2 bases from J, the junction kept 8 bases outside the gene matches. CDR3 residues: CASSLRTDRGGNQPQHF. As DNA, the CDR3 is TGTGCCAGCAGCTTGCGAACCGACAGGGGTGGCAATCAGCCCCAGCATTTT.

A few counts support this clonotype. V usage is TRBV7-6 and J usage is TRBJ2-5; D ambiguous. Deletions cut 4 bases from V and 1 base from J, with 19 bases between. From germline, CDR1 is SGHVS and CDR2 FNYEAQ. The CDR3 has 17 residues. CDR3 residues: CASSSLRLSAGQETQYF. As DNA, the CDR3 is TGTGCCAGCAGCTCCTTACGCCTTTCGGCAGGCCAAGAGACCCAGTACTTC.

This clonotype was recorded a few times. The rearrangement links TRBV27 to TRBJ2-5; perhaps TRBD2 as D (5 bases). From germline, CDR1 is MNHEY and CDR2 SMNVEV (reference sequence). Trimming removed 10 bases at V and 9 bases at J, with 21 bases between. The CDR3 covers 13 residues. The CDR3: CATKSRSQEAQYF. In DNA form, the CDR3 reads TGTGCCACCAAGTCGAGGTCCCAGGAGGCCCAGTACTTC.

The chain links TRBV5-5 to TRBJ2-3, with TRBD1 matching over 12 bases. The germline gives CDR1 SGHKS, CDR2 YYEKEE (reference sequence). The CDR3 length is 18 residues. After removal of 6 bases from V and 4 bases from J, the junction contained 15 bases not matched to a gene. CDR3 nucleotides: TGTGCCAGCAACGGGAGAAGGGACAGGGGGCGAAACGCAGATACGCAGTATTTT. Protein sequence: CASNGRRDRGRNADTQYF.

V and J are TRBV19 and TRBJ2-1, with TRBD2 identical over 10 bases. The germline V gene has CDR1 LNHDA and CDR2 SQIVND (reference sequence). Unmatched junction bases numbered 7, after V lost 3 bases and J lost 8 bases. The CDR3 spans 15 residues. The CDR3 sequence: CASSMASGSFDEQFF. For the CDR3, the DNA is TGTGCCAGTAGTATGGCTAGCGGGAGTTTCGATGAGCAGTTCTTC.

This clonotype was counted between two and nine times. The V gene is TRBV24-1, the J gene TRBJ2-1; no definite D call. This CDR3 has 11 residues. Germline V gene sequence: CDR1 KGHDR, CDR2 SFDVKD. Trimming stripped 4 bases from V and 9 bases from J, with 6 bases between. The CDR3 sequence is CATSDASEQFF. In DNA, the CDR3 is TGTGCCACCAGTGACGCCTCTGAGCAGTTCTTC.

A few counts support this clonotype. V gene TRBV9 combines with J gene TRBJ2-2; D gene unclear. Germline values: CDR1 SGDLS, CDR2 YYNGEE. This CDR3 is 12 amino acids long. The V end was cut by 0 bases, the J end by 6 bases, with 3 bases between. The CDR3 sequence: CASSVGPGELFF. In DNA, the CDR3 is TGTGCCAGCAGCGTAGGACCCGGGGAGCTGTTTTTT.

This clonotype was counted only a few times. The CDR3 region has the DNA TGCAGCGTTTTAACTAGCGGGAGTTCCTACGAGCAGTACTTC. It encodes CSVLTSGSSYEQYF. This chain links TRBV29-1 with TRBJ2-7; 11 positions match TRBD2. Per germline, CDR1 SQVTM and CDR2 ANQGSEA. CDR3 length: 14 residues. V lost 5 bases to trimming and J lost 1 base; unmatched junction nucleotides: 4.

This rearrangement joins TRBV5-6 to TRBJ1-5; D is possibly TRBD1 (5 bases). V lost 4 bases and J 4 bases, leaving 18 bases between the germline ends. Germline loops: CDR1 SGHDT, CDR2 YYEEEE. The CDR3 covers 16 residues. CDR3 in amino acids: CASSHSGWRVNQPQHF. In nucleotides, the CDR3 is TGTGCCAGCAGCCACTCAGGGTGGAGGGTAAATCAGCCCCAGCATTTT.

This clonotype is termed medium-sized. This chain connects TRBV5-5 to TRBJ2-2; TRBD2 matches 12 bases. The CDR3 length is 17 residues. CDR1 and CDR2 from the germline V gene are SGHKS and YYEKEE (reference sequence). The J segment lost 2 bases and the V segment lost 4 bases, leaving 6 bases of the junction unmatched. The CDR3 DNA reads as TGTGCCAGCAGCCAAAAGGGACTAGCGGGCAACACCGGGGAGCTGTTTTTT. It encodes CASSQKGLAGNTGELFF.

A note on this clonotype: A read error is possible here, since a much larger clone lies one base away. CDR3 DNA sequence: TGTGCCAGTAGTATAGAGGACAGGAGCACCGGGAAGCTGTTTTTT. This translates into CASSIEDRSTGKLFF. The rearrangement links TRBV19 to TRBJ2-2; TRBD1 agrees at 7 bases. The germline V gene has CDR1 LNHDA and CDR2 SQIVND (reference sequence). The CDR3 has 15 residues.

The J gene is TRBJ2-3, the V gene TRBV10-3; 8 nucleotides match TRBD1. CDR3 length equals 14 residues. Trimming cost V 10 bases and J 4 bases; bases outside gene matches: 10. From germline, CDR1 is ENHRY and CDR2 SYGVKD. The CDR3 protein is CASSRGQGADTQYF. For the CDR3, the DNA is TGTGCCAGCAGCCGCGGACAGGGCGCAGATACGCAGTATTTT.

The CDR3 reads CASGLGLAGRDEQFF. The CDR3 DNA reads TGTGCTAGTGGTTTGGGACTAGCGGGAAGGGATGAGCAGTTCTTC. This sequence joins TRBV12-5 and TRBJ2-1, with 11 bases fitting TRBD2. Trimming removed 1 base from V and 8 bases from J; junction bases left unmatched: 4. CDR3 size: 15 residues. From germline, CDR1 is LGHNT and CDR2 FRNRAP.

This chain connects TRBV19 to TRBJ2-1, with 11 positions matching TRBD2. The CDR3 is 15 residues long. Germline assignment: CDR1 LNHDA and CDR2 SQIVND (reference sequence). V shed 2 bases, J shed 8 bases, and the junction held 5 bases outside the gene matches. CDR3 DNA: TGTGCCAGTAGTATAACTAGCGGGAGTTTCGATGAGCAGTTCTTC. Protein product: CASSITSGSFDEQFF. Variable domain in full (rest from reference TRBV19 and TRBJ2-1): DGGITQSPKYLFRKEGQNVTLSCEQNLNHDAMYWYRQDPGQGLRLIYYSQIVNDFQKGDIAEGYSVSREKKESFPLTVTSAQKNPTAFYLCASSITSGSFDEQFFGPGTRLTVL.

This clonotype was recorded a few times. The J gene is TRBJ2-1, the V gene TRBV13; D might be TRBD2 (5 bases). The germline V and J ends were trimmed by 1 base and 2 bases, with 9 bases remaining between them. Germline assignment: CDR1 PRHDT and CDR2 FYEKMQ (reference sequence). This CDR3 region has 15 residues. The CDR3 DNA reads TGTGCCAGCAGCTTAGCGGGGAGTGCCTACAATGAGCAGTTCTTC. Its translation: CASSLAGSAYNEQFF.